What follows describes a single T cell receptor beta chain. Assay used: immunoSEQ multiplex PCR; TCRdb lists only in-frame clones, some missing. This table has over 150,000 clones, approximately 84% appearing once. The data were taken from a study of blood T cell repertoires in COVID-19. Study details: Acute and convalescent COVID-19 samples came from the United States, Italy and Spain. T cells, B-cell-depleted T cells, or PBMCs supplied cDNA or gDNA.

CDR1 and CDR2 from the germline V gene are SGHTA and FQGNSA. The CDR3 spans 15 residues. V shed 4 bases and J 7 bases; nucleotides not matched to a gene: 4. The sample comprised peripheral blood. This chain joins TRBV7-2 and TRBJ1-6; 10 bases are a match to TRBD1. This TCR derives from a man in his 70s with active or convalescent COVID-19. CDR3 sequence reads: CASSWTGGENSPLHF. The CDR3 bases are TGTGCCAGCAGCTGGACAGGGGGTGAAAATTCACCCCTCCACTTT.